The sequence of this T cell receptor (beta chain) was determined in a study of liver allograft versus peripheral blood T cells (dated by TCRdb to 2018 to 2020). The study in broad terms: The study compared the T cell receptor repertoires present in transplanted livers with the repertoires present in the peripheral blood of liver transplant recipients.

Relative to its sample, this clonotype is medium-sized (0.01 to 0.1%). Its antigen has not been determined. It has no much larger one-base neighbor in the sample; base qualities were not kept. The paper's findings and limits, for the study overall: According to the report, the T cell receptor repertoires detected in peripheral blood were different from the repertoires found inside liver allografts.

The CDR3 runs 16 residues from the cysteine to the phenylalanine. Of all the DNA, just the CDR3 is kept, 48 bases in frame from base 1. The CDR1 and CDR2 encoded by the germline V gene (reference sequence) are MNHEY and SMNVEV. The junction shows trimming of 0 bases on V and 6 bases on J, and the gene matches do not reach 8 bases of it. For sequencing, an Illumina MiSeq was employed. Through fastp at Q25 and MiXCR, TCRdb rebuilt clones from the public reads, retaining in-frame beta chains. One record per CDR3 amino acid sequence lists the most common genes and DNA. The sample records thousands of distinct CDR3 sequences, about 14% of which are singletons. The ten largest make up approximately 46% of the sample.

In this chain, TRBV27 is recombined with TRBJ1-5; 7 middle bases align to TRBD1. The origin of this receptor is a human patient who had a liver transplant. Some T cells present after a transplant may be cells of the graft donor. The nucleotides read TGTGCCAGCAGTTTATCTAGTGAGGGGGCCAGTCAGCCCCAGCATTTT. It codes for CASSLSSEGASQPQHF.